These 29 T cell receptor beta chains were all obtained from the same sample, sequenced in a study of blood T cells in healthy people across ages. Together with a sample-barcoded 5' primer, a J-beta primer mix was included in a second PCR lasting 7 to 11 cycles. TCRdb passed the 5' RACE reads through MiXCR, listing each CDR3 protein once. The data show around 1,900,000 distinct CDR3 sequences, roughly two fifths seen once. Sequenced material: blood. The receptors here all came from a human donor in good health.

The rearrangement uses TRBV3-1 and TRBJ1-1, with a weak D call TRBD1 (6 bases). The V end was cut by 4 bases, the J end by 5 bases, with 17 bases between. This CDR3 region has 15 residues. Germline values: CDR1 LGHDT, CDR2 YNNKEL (reference sequence). The CDR3 coding sequence is TGTGCCAGCAGCCTTGTACAGGGATTTCCTACTGAAGCTTTCTTT. This codes for CASSLVQGFPTEAFF.

The sample holds many counts of this clonotype. A junction end diverges from the germline sequence, so it may reflect a read error. V and J are TRBV3-1 and TRBJ2-5; D is ambiguous. This CDR3 region has 12 residues. Germline CDR1 and CDR2: LGHDT and YNNKEL (reference sequence). The CDR3 DNA reads as TGCGCCAGCAGCCAAGTCCAAGAGACCCAGTACTTC. Translated, it gives CASSQVQETQYF.

This clonotype occurred a few times. V and J are TRBV28 and TRBJ1-5; possible D gene TRBD1, 6 bases. The CDR3 loop spans 12 amino acids. CDR1 and CDR2 (germline): MDHEN, SYDVKM. The CDR3 region is CSTGQPYQPQHF. DNA for the CDR3: TGTAGTACGGGACAACCCTATCAGCCCCAGCATTTT.

The genes are TRBV7-9 and TRBJ2-4; 15 bases align to TRBD2. This CDR3 spans 16 amino acids. Germline assignment: CDR1 SEHNR and CDR2 FQNEAQ (reference sequence). V dropped 4 bases and J dropped 4; count of bases not matched to a gene: 2. CDR3 bases: TGTGCCAGCAGCTACGGACTAGCGGGGGGGAAAAACATTCAGTACTTC. This encodes CASSYGLAGGKNIQYF.

This clonotype was detected a few times. The J gene is TRBJ1-2, the V gene TRBV12-3 or TRBV12-4; 7 nucleotides align to TRBD1. The ends lost 7 bases at V and 6 bases at J; junction bases unmatched: 8. The CDR3 runs 13 residues. CDR3 DNA sequence: TGTGCCAGCAACCCGACAGGGACTGATGGCTACACCTTC. It is translated as CASNPTGTDGYTF.

This clonotype appeared a few times. The genes are TRBV7-9 and TRBJ1-2; weak D call: TRBD1 (6 bases). Germline CDR1 SEHNR, CDR2 FQNEAQ (reference sequence). Trimming took off 5 bases at V and 1 base at J, with 11 bases between the two ends. CDR3 length: 14 residues. The CDR3 loop is CASSTGGSNYGYTF. The CDR3 DNA is TGTGCCAGCAGCACCGGGGGCAGTAACTATGGCTACACCTTC.

This chain joins TRBV6-5 and TRBJ2-2; 7 bases fit TRBD1. This CDR3 region has 13 residues. The ends lost 5 bases at V and 6 bases at J; junction bases unmatched: 3. CDR1 is MNHEY and CDR2 is SVGAGI in the germline V gene. CDR3 in DNA: TGTGCCAGCAGTCCCGACAGGGCCGGGGAGCTGTTTTTT. This gives the protein CASSPDRAGELFF.

The chain uses TRBV7-9 and TRBJ2-5; D may be TRBD1 or TRBD2 (6 bases each). V shed 7 bases and J shed 11 bases, with 17 bases lying between them. The CDR3 contains 12 residues. Germline assignment: CDR1 SEHNR and CDR2 FQNEAQ (reference sequence). CDR3 region: CASNSGGSEQYF. Here the CDR3 DNA reads TGTGCCAGCAACTCCGGGGGCTCAGAGCAGTACTTC.

Regarding this clonotype: The junction shows a germline mismatch at one end, possibly a read error. In nucleotides, the CDR3 is TGTGCCAGCAGTGATTACACCCTGAGCTCCTACAATGGGCAGTTCTTC. It codes for CASSDYTLSSYNGQFF. V and J are TRBV6-6 and TRBJ2-1; D not resolved. The CDR3 length is 16 residues. Germline assignment: CDR1 MNHNY and CDR2 SVGAGI (reference sequence).

This clonotype turned up a few times. The chain couples TRBV3-1 to TRBJ1-2; the D gene is possibly TRBD1 (6 bases). Trimming stripped 2 bases from V and 4 bases from J, with 11 bases between. CDR3 length: 14 amino acids. CDR1 is LGHDT and CDR2 is YNNKEL in the germline V gene (reference sequence). The CDR3 region is CASSQNREGYGYTF. The CDR3 DNA reads as TGTGCCAGCAGCCAAAACAGGGAAGGCTATGGCTACACCTTC.

This clonotype was picked up many times. The chain links TRBV29-1 to TRBJ2-1; TRBD2 agrees at 10 bases. Germline V gene lookup returns CDR1 SQVTM and CDR2 ANQGSEA. Trimming took 3 bases from V and 4 from J; bases not matched to a gene: 3. This CDR3 spans 14 amino acids. The chain's CDR3 is CSVDVAGGYNEQFF. CDR3 DNA sequence: TGCAGCGTTGATGTAGCGGGGGGATACAATGAGCAGTTCTTC.

The chain joins TRBV2 to TRBJ2-2; D could derive from TRBD1 or TRBD2 (5 bases each). V was pared by 6 bases and J by 2 bases, with 13 bases between. The CDR3 has 15 amino acids. Germline V CDR1 and CDR2: SNHLY, FYNNEI. In DNA, the CDR3 is TGTGCCAGCAGGGCGGAGGACATAAACACCGGGGAGCTGTTTTTT. Its protein is CASRAEDINTGELFF. Complete variable domain (other parts from reference TRBV2 and TRBJ2-2): EPEVTQTPSHQVTQMGQEVILRCVPISNHLYFYWYRQILGQKVEFLVSFYNNEISEKSEIFDDQFSVERPDGSNFTLKIRSTKLEDSAMYFCASRAEDINTGELFFGEGSRLTVL.

This clonotype occurred a few times. This sequence joins TRBV28 and TRBJ2-3, with a weak D call TRBD1 (6 bases). There are 17 residues in the CDR3. Trimming took off 3 bases at V and 2 bases at J, with 18 bases between the two ends. Germline CDR1 reads MDHEN; CDR2 reads SYDVKM. The CDR3 loop is CASSFFRGTKTTDTQYF. For the CDR3, the DNA is TGTGCCAGCAGTTTTTTTAGAGGGACAAAGACCACAGATACGCAGTATTTT.

Ten or more counts support this clonotype. The V and J genes are TRBV12-3 or TRBV12-4 and TRBJ2-7; no reliable D call. The CDR3 sequence is 12 residues long. The V end was cut by 8 bases, the J end by 3 bases, with 11 bases between. This CDR3 is CASRSGFYEQYF. The CDR3 region has the DNA TGTGCCAGCCGATCTGGCTTCTACGAGCAGTACTTC.

This clonotype was seen more than once but under ten times. The chain is built from TRBV6-1 and TRBJ2-6; maybe TRBD1 (5 bases). Germline V gene sequence: CDR1 MNHNS, CDR2 SASEGT. V dropped 7 bases and J dropped 0 bases, with 13 bases sitting between them. This CDR3 is built from 16 residues. CDR3 region: CASTPGHFSGANVLTF. The DNA of the CDR3 is TGTGCCAGCACTCCAGGACATTTCTCTGGGGCCAACGTCCTGACTTTC.

This clonotype was counted a few times. The CDR3 DNA sequence: TGTGCCACCAGTGATCTAGCGGGGACGCAGGATACGCAGTATTTT. It is translated as CATSDLAGTQDTQYF. The gene calls are TRBV24-1 and TRBJ2-3; TRBD2 aligns across 9 bases. Germline CDR1 and CDR2: KGHDR and SFDVKD. Trimming cost V 3 bases and J 6 bases; bases outside gene matches: 6. This CDR3 is built from 15 residues.

This chain connects TRBV30 to TRBJ2-3; D is possibly TRBD1 (5 bases). Trimming stripped 3 bases from V and 4 bases from J, with 8 bases between. Germline CDR1 GTSNPN, CDR2 SVGIG (reference sequence). This CDR3 contains 12 residues. The CDR3 bases are TGTGCCTGGAGGGAAGGGGCAGATACGCAGTATTTT. This gives the protein CAWREGADTQYF. The whole variable domain, remainder taken from reference TRBV30 and TRBJ2-3, is SQTIHQWPATLVQPVGSPLSLECTVEGTSNPNLYWYRQAAGRGLQLLFYSVGIGQISSEVPQNLSASRPQDRQFILSSKKLLLSDSGFYLCAWREGADTQYFGPGTRLTVL.

This clonotype was seen repeatedly, ten times or more. The V gene is TRBV11-2, the J gene TRBJ2-5; 8 bases line up with TRBD2. This CDR3 spans 16 amino acids. Germline CDR1 is SGHAT and CDR2 is FQNNGV. J gave up 7 bases and V 5 bases, and 15 bases lay outside the gene matches. This chain's CDR3 is CASSAPGTRGTGTQYF. The CDR3 DNA reads TGTGCCAGCAGCGCACCCGGGACTAGAGGGACCGGGACCCAGTACTTC.

There are many counts of this clonotype. V is TRBV29-1 and J is TRBJ2-1, with TRBD2 matching over 7 bases. The V gene's germline CDR1 is SQVTM and CDR2 ANQGSEA. V lost 4 bases and J lost 4; bases outside the gene matches: 4. This CDR3 comprises 13 residues. The CDR3 sequence is CSVAGGLYNEQFF. In DNA, the CDR3 is TGCAGCGTTGCGGGGGGATTATACAATGAGCAGTTCTTC.

V gene TRBV24-1 combines with J gene TRBJ1-4; D is possibly TRBD1 (6 bases). The CDR3 extends over 16 amino acids. V lost 4 bases and J 5 bases, leaving 16 bases between the germline ends. Per germline, CDR1 KGHDR and CDR2 SFDVKD. This CDR3 is CATSDPPRGGNEKLFF. CDR3 in DNA: TGTGCCACCAGTGACCCCCCCAGGGGCGGGAATGAAAAACTGTTTTTT.

This chain uses TRBV6-1 with TRBJ1-5; D uncertain. The ends were cut back, 4 bases at V and 0 bases at J, with 4 bases in the middle. Germline loops: CDR1 MNHNS, CDR2 SASEGT. The CDR3 totals 13 residues. CDR3 amino acids: CASSGSSNQPQHF. The CDR3 DNA is TGTGCCAGCAGTGGCAGTAGCAATCAGCCCCAGCATTTT.

The chain is built from TRBV28 and TRBJ1-1; D gene ambiguous. Trimming removed 8 bases from V and 4 bases from J, with 17 bases in between. Germline CDR1 is MDHEN and CDR2 is SYDVKM. This CDR3 spans 14 amino acids. In nucleotides, the CDR3 is TGTGCCAGCGGTGAGCCAGGTAGAGTCACTGAAGCTTTCTTT. Residues: CASGEPGRVTEAFF.

V gene TRBV29-1 combines with J gene TRBJ2-2; D unresolved. Trimming pared 7 bases from V and 1 base from J, leaving 10 bases between. Germline CDR1 is SQVTM and CDR2 is ANQGSEA. The CDR3 is 13 residues long. CDR3 coding DNA: TGCAGCGGGGCGACTGTGAACACCGGGGAGCTGTTTTTT. It yields the protein CSGATVNTGELFF.

The chain couples TRBV29-1 to TRBJ2-3, with 8 bases aligning to TRBD2. The V and J ends lost 5 bases and 4 bases, in that order; junction bases with no gene match: 8. The CDR3 totals 14 residues. CDR1 and CDR2 from the germline V gene are SQVTM and ANQGSEA. The CDR3 DNA reads TGCAGCGTTAACACAGCGGGGGCCGCAGATACGCAGTATTTT. It encodes CSVNTAGAADTQYF.

The chain links TRBV28 to TRBJ1-1; no firm D call. Per germline, CDR1 MDHEN and CDR2 SYDVKM. The CDR3 runs 14 residues. V lost 6 bases and J lost 5, with 16 bases in between. The CDR3 nucleotides are TGTGCCAGCAGCCCTATCACCGATAGGACTGAAGCTTTCTTT. The encoded protein is CASSPITDRTEAFF.

The V and J genes are TRBV7-8 and TRBJ2-5; 8 positions match TRBD2. The germline gives CDR1 SGHVS, CDR2 FQNEAQ. This CDR3 spans 17 amino acids. Losses at the gene ends were 0 bases for V and 1 base for J; bases not matched to a gene: 7. CDR3: CASSLAERGPRQETQYF. For the CDR3, the DNA is TGTGCCAGCAGCTTAGCCGAGCGGGGGCCTCGCCAAGAGACCCAGTACTTC.

In nucleotides, the CDR3 is TGCAGTGCTAGCGGTGGGCGGGAGTTAGAGCAGTTCTTC. This sequence encodes CSASGGRELEQFF. The gene calls are TRBV20-1 and TRBJ2-1; 7 bases align to TRBD2. V was clipped by 3 bases and J by 10 bases; unmatched bases: 9. The germline gives CDR1 DFQATT, CDR2 SNEGSKA (reference sequence). The CDR3 loop spans 13 amino acids.

This clonotype appeared many times. The rearrangement links TRBV27 to TRBJ2-3, with D hard to call. Between the trimmed V and J ends, which lost 1 base and 1 base, there was a span of 3 bases. Germline CDR1 MNHEY, CDR2 SMNVEV (reference sequence). The CDR3 loop spans 13 amino acids. Here the CDR3 reads CASSLFGTDTQYF. The CDR3 bases are TGTGCCAGCAGTTTATTCGGCACAGATACGCAGTATTTT.

This clonotype was seen only once. The chain uses TRBV6-6 and TRBJ1-6; D unclear. Germline V gene sequence: CDR1 MNHNY, CDR2 SVGAGI (reference sequence). The CDR3 loop spans 15 amino acids. The V and J ends lost 2 bases and 3 bases respectively, with 8 bases between them. Here the CDR3 DNA reads TGTGCCAGCAGTTACAGGGAGAACTATAATTCACCCCTCCACTTT. It is translated as CASSYRENYNSPLHF.